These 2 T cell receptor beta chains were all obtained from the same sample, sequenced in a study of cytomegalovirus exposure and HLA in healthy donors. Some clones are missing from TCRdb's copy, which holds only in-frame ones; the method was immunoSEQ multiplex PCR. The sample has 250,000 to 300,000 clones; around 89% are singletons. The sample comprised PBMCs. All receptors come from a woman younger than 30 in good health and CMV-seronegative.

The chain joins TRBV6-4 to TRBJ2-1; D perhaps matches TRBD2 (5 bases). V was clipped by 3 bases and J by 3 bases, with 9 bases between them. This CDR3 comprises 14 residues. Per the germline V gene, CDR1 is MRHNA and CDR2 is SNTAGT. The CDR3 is CASSEDFDYNEQFF. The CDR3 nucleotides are TGTGCCAGCAGTGAGGACTTTGACTACAATGAGCAGTTCTTC.

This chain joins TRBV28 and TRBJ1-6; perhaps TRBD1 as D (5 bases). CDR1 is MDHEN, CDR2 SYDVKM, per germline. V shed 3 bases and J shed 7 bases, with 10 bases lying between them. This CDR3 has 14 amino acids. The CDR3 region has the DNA TGTGCCAGCAGTTTTAGGGGAGGGAATTCACCCCTCCACTTT. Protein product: CASSFRGGNSPLHF.